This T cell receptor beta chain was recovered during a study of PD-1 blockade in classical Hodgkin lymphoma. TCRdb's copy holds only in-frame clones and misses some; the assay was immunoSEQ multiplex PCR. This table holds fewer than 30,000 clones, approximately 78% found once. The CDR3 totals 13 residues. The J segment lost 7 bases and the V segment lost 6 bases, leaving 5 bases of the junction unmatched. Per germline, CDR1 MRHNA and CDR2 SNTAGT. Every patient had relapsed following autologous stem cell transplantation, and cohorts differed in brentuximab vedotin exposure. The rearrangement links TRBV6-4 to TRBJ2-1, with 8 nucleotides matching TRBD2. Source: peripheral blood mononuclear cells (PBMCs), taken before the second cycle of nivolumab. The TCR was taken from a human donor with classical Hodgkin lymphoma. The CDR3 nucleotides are TGTGCCAGCAGCTCGGGGGGGCAGAATGAGCAGTTCTTC. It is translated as CASSSGGQNEQFF.